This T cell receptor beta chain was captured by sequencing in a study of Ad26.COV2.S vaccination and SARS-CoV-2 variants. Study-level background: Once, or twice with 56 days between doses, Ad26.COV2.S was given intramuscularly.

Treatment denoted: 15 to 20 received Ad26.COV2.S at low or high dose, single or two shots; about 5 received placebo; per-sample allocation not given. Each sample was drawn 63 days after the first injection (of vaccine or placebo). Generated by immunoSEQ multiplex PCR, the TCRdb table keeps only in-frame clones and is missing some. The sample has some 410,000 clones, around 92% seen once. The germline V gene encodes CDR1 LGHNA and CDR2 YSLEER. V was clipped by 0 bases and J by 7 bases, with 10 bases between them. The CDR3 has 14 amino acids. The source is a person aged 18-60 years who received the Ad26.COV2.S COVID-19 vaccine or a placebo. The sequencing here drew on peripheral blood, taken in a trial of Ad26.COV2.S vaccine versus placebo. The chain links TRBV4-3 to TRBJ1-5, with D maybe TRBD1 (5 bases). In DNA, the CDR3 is TGCGCCAGCAGCCAAGACAGGGCTATCCAGCCCCAGCATTTT. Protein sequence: CASSQDRAIQPQHF.